Given below is one T cell receptor (beta chain) in context. Its matching antigen is unknown. This record belongs to a study of shared clonotypes between healthy human individuals. Study-wide findings and caveats: The authors sampled blood alone, and tissue repertoires likely differ.

Germline CDR1 MNHEY, CDR2 SVGAGI. CDR3 length: 13 amino acids. J gave up 4 bases and V 6 bases, and 5 bases lay outside the gene matches. Sorted-subset replicate PCR reactions contained 200 to 250 ng DNA, corresponding to around 30,000 T cell genomes. Assay: immunoSEQ multiplex PCR; the TCRdb copy retains only in-frame clones and omits some. The table has 2 million to 2.5 million clones, around 95% seen once. Sequenced: naive CD4+ T cells sorted from blood. Stated subset: CD45RA+ positively selected. The J gene is TRBJ1-2, the V gene TRBV6-5; 7 nucleotides line up with TRBD1. The receptor was derived from a young man in good health. In nucleotides, the CDR3 is TGTGCCAGCAGGAAGGGACAGCTCTATGGCTACACCTTC. Amino acid sequence: CASRKGQLYGYTF.